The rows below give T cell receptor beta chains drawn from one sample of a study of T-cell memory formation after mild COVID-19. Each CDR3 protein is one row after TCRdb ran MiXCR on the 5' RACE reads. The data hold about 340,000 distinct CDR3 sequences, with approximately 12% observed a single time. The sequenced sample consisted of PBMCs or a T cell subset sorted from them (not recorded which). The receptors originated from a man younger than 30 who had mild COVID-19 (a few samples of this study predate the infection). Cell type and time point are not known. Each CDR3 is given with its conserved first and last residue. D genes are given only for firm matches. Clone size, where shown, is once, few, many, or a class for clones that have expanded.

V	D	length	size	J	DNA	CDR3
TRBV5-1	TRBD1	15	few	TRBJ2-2	TGCGCCAGCAGCTTTACAGGGGGCGACACCGGGGAGCTGTTTTTT	CASSFTGGDTGELFF
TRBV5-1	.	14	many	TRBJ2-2	TGCGCCAGCAGCCCCGGACAGACCGTCGGGGAGCTGTTTTTT	CASSPGQTVGELFF
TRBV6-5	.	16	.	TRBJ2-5	TGTGCCAGCAGTTACTCGGCCAGGAAGGGCCAAGAGACCCAGTACTTC	CASSYSARKGQETQYF
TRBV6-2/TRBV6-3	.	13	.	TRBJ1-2	TGTGCCAGCAGTTACCGCTCAGGGGCCGGCTACACCTTC	CASSYRSGAGYTF
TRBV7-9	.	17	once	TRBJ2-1	TGTGCCAGCAGCCCCCATGGGGGTGGAAGCCGGATAATTGAGCAGTTCTTC	CASSPHGGGSRIIEQFF
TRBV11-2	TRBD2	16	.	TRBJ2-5	TGTGCCAGCACCTTTCTTCCTAGCGGGCTACAAGAGACCCAGTACTTC	CASTFLPSGLQETQYF
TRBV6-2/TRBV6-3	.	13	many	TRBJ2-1	TGTGCCAGCACACGGGGGTCCTACAATGAGCAGTTCTTC	CASTRGSYNEQFF
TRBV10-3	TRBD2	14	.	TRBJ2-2	TGTGCCACAGGGAGGGAACTTGGAACCGGGGAGCTGTTTTTT	CATGRELGTGELFF
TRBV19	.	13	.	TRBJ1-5	TGTGCCAGTAGTACAGGGGTGAGGCAGCCCCAGCATTTT	CASSTGVRQPQHF
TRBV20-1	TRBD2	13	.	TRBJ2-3	TGCAGTGCGGCCTTAGCGGGCGCAGATACGCAGTATTTT	CSAALAGADTQYF
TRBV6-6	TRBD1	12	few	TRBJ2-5	TGTGCCAGCAGTTACGATGGGACAGGGAACCACTTC	CASSYDGTGNHF
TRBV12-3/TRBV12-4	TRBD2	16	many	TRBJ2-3	TGTGCCAGCAGTTTAGATTCTAGCGGGGCAACGGATACGCAGTATTTT	CASSLDSSGATDTQYF
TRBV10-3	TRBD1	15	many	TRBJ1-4	TGTGCCATCAGTCCACAGGGGACCTCTAATGAAAAACTGTTTTTT	CAISPQGTSNEKLFF
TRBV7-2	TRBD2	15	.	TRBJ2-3	TGTGCCACCAAGCCCGGGGGTAGCGGGGGGGATACGCAGTATTTT	CATKPGGSGGDTQYF
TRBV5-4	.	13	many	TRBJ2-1	TGTGCCAGCAGTGAACAGTTCAAGGATGAGCAGTTCTTC	CASSEQFKDEQFF
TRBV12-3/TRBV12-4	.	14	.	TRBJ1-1	TGTGCCAGCAGTTTAACCAGGGCTCTCACTGAAGCTTTCTTT	CASSLTRALTEAFF
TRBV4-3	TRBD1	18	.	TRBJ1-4	TGCGCCAGCAGCCTCCTACCGGGACAGGGGGTGACTAATGAAAAACTGTTTTTT	CASSLLPGQGVTNEKLFF
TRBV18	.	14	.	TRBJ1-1	TGTGCCAGCTCACCGGTTTCGGCGAACACTGAAGCTTTCTTT	CASSPVSANTEAFF
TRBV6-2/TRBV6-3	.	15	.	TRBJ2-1	TGTGCCAGCAGTTACATGTGGGGGGGCATGAATGAGCAGTTCTTC	CASSYMWGGMNEQFF
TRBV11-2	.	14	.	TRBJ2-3	TGTGCCAGCAGCTTAATCGGGGTGGTAGATACGCAGTATTTT	CASSLIGVVDTQYF
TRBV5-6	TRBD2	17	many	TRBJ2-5	TGTGCCAGCAGCCCCGCTTCGGGGGGAGGGTACCAAGAGACCCAGTACTTC	CASSPASGGGYQETQYF
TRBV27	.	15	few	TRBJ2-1	TGTGCCAGCAGTTCCTACCGGGACGCCAAACATGAGCAGTTCTTC	CASSSYRDAKHEQFF
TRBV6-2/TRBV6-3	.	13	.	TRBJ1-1	TGTGCCAGCAGCGTTCGGGACAACACTGAAGCTTTCTTT	CASSVRDNTEAFF
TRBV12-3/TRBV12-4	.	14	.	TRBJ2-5	TGTGCCAGCAGCCCCGGTGGGGCCGGGAAGACCCAGTACTTC	CASSPGGAGKTQYF
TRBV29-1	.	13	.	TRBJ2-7	TGCAGCGTTGAAGATGGAGCCCCCTACGAGCAGTACTTC	CSVEDGAPYEQYF
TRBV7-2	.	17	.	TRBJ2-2	TGTGCCAGCAGCTTATATCCGGGACTCGCGAACACCGGGGAGCTGTTTTTT	CASSLYPGLANTGELFF
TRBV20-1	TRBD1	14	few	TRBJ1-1	TGCAGTGCTGACTCGACAGGGGGCTGGGCTGAAGCTTTCTTT	CSADSTGGWAEAFF
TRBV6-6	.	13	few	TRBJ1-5	TGTGCCAGCGACTCGGGTAGCAATCAGCCCCAGCATTTT	CASDSGSNQPQHF
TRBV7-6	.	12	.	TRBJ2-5	TGTGCCAGCAGCTTAGGAACACAGGCCCAGTACTTC	CASSLGTQAQYF
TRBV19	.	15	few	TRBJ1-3	TGTGCCAGTAGTATTTACACGAGCTCTGGAAACACCATATATTTT	CASSIYTSSGNTIYF
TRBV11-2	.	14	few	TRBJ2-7	TGTGCCAGCAGCTTAGAGGCCGACTCCTACGAGCAGTACTTC	CASSLEADSYEQYF
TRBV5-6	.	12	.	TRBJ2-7	TGTGCCAGCAGCATCGACGCCTACGAGCAGTACTTC	CASSIDAYEQYF
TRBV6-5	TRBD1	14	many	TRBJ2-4	TGTGCCAGCAGACGGGACAGGGCCAAAAACATTCAGTACTTC	CASRRDRAKNIQYF
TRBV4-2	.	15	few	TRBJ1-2	TGTGCCAGCAGCCACAAGCTCGGGCGGTCGGGTGGCTACACCTTC	CASSHKLGRSGGYTF
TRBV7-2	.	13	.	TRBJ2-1	TGTGCCAGCAGCTTCCGACGGAACAATGAGCAGTTCTTC	CASSFRRNNEQFF
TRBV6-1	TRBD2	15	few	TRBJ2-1	TGTGCCAGCAGTGAGAGTAGCGGGGGGGACAATGAGCAGTTCTTC	CASSESSGGDNEQFF
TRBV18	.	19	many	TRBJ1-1	TGTGCCAGCTCACCACCGTTGGTTTACAGGGAGTGGGGGGATTATGAAGCTTTCTTT	CASSPPLVYREWGDYEAFF
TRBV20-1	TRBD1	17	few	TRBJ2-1	TGCAGTGCTAGAGCTACCGCGACAGGGGGCGCATTGGATGAGCAGTTCTTC	CSARATATGGALDEQFF
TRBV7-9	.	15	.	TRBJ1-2	TGTGCCAGCAGCCCCTGGACGGAGAGAACGTATGGCTACACCTTC	CASSPWTERTYGYTF
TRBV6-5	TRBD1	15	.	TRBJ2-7	TGTGCCAGCAATTCACCGGGACAGGGTTGGGGAGAGCAGTACTTC	CASNSPGQGWGEQYF
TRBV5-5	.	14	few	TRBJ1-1	TGTGCCAGCAGCGGAGCGGCAGGAGACACTGAAGCTTTCTTT	CASSGAAGDTEAFF
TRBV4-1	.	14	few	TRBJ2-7	TGCGCCAGCAGCCAAGAAGGGGGCTCCTACGAGCAGTACTTC	CASSQEGGSYEQYF
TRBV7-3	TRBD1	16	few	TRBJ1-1	TGTGCCAGCAGCGCACAGGGGGCTAACGGTGGGACTGAAGCTTTCTTT	CASSAQGANGGTEAFF
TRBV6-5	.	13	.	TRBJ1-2	TGTGCCAGCAAGGACCAGACGGCCTATGGCTACACCTTC	CASKDQTAYGYTF
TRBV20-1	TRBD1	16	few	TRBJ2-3	TGCAGTGCTAGAGATAGCAGGACAGGGAACGCAGATACGCAGTATTTT	CSARDSRTGNADTQYF
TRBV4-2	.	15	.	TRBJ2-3	TGTGCCAGCAGCCAAGATCCAGGAATCACAGATACGCAGTATTTT	CASSQDPGITDTQYF
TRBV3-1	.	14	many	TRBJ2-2	TGTGCCAGCACCAGGGTTTCGGACACCGGGGAGCTGTTTTTT	CASTRVSDTGELFF
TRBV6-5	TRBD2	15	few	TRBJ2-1	TGTGCCAGCAGCCGGACTAGCGGGGGGCGCTGTGAGCAGTTCTTC	CASSRTSGGRCEQFF
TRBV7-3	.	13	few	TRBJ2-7	TGTGCCAGCAGCCCAGACCCGTCCTACGAGCAGTACTTC	CASSPDPSYEQYF
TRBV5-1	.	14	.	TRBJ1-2	TGCGCCAGCAGCTTGGGAGGTGATTTCTATGGCTACACCTTC	CASSLGGDFYGYTF
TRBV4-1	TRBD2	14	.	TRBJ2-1	TGCGCCAGCCGGGTAGCGGGGGGGGCGTATGAGCAGTTCTTC	CASRVAGGAYEQFF
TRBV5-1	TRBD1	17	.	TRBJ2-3	TGCGCCAGCAGCCGGACAGGGGCGGATTATAGCACAGATACGCAGTATTTT	CASSRTGADYSTDTQYF
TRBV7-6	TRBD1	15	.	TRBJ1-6	TGTGCCAGCAGCTTAAAAGCCAGGGGGGATTCACCCCTCCACTTT	CASSLKARGDSPLHF
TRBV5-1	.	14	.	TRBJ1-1	TGCGCCAGCAGTTTTGGTGACGGCGACACTGAAGCTTTCTTT	CASSFGDGDTEAFF
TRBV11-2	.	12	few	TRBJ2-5	TGTGCCAGCAGCTTAGATCTAGGGACCCAGTACTTC	CASSLDLGTQYF
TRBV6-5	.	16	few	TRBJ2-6	TGTGCCAGCAGTTCCTTGCAGGGACCTGGGGCCAACGTCCTGACTTTC	CASSSLQGPGANVLTF
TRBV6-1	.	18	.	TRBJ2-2	TGTGCCAGCAGTGAAGAGGTCAACAGGTTTTGGAAAACCGGGGAGCTGTTTTTT	CASSEEVNRFWKTGELFF
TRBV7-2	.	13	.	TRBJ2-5	TGTGCCAGCAGCCGGACAGGAGGGCAGACCCAGTACTTC	CASSRTGGQTQYF
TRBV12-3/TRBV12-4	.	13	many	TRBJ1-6	TGTGCCAGCAGTTCCGGGGCTGATTCACCCCTCCACTTT	CASSSGADSPLHF